The T cell receptor beta chain under discussion was sequenced for a study of blood T cells in healthy people across ages. Points from the study as a whole: Diversity was higher, and naive CD4+ cells more numerous, in long-lived donors than in aged donors. A roughly linear fall in TCR beta diversity per million T cells was seen with increasing age.

Primers used in a second PCR of roughly 6 to 12 cycles were a sample-barcoded 5' primer and a J-beta primer mix. Each CDR3 protein gets one entry after TCRdb re-called the 5' RACE reads with MiXCR. The table includes more than 700,000 distinct CDR3 sequences, about 55% detected once. This clonotype has just a few counts. The antigen is unknown. Sequencing was performed on blood. This clonotype originated in a man older than 75 in good health.

The CDR3 reads CASKITTLAEETQYF. Here the CDR3 DNA reads TGTGCCAGTAAAATTACCACCCTAGCGGAAGAGACCCAGTACTTC. J is TRBJ2-5 and V is TRBV2, with 7 bases aligning to TRBD2. Germline V lookup: CDR1 SNHLY, CDR2 FYNNEI. This CDR3 is built from 15 residues. Trimming cost V 9 bases and J 3 bases; bases outside gene matches: 13.